Listed below are T cell receptor beta chains from one sample, sequenced in a study of identical twins. One entry per CDR3 protein, called by TCRdb with MiXCR from the 5' RACE reads. The table records around 1.7 million distinct CDR3 sequences, less than 35% of them present only once. Input material: cord blood. The receptors originated from a newborn girl in good health. The CDR3 runs from the conserved cysteine through the conserved F or W.

TRBV7-2	TRBJ2-7	CASSSITSEPHQYF
TRBV19	TRBJ2-5	CASSIFQDRETQYF
TRBV10-3	.	CAISEGTGSIEQYF
TRBV4-3	TRBJ2-3	CASSQDIGATDTQYF
TRBV2	TRBJ1-2	CASSVWGRGYGYTF
TRBV13	TRBJ2-7	CASAGTVSSYEQYF
TRBV7-2	TRBJ2-3	CASSPRGSGVTDTQYF
TRBV2	TRBJ2-5	CASSEYAAGEQYF
TRBV20-1	TRBJ2-5	CSADDRGQETQYF
TRBV12-3/TRBV12-4	TRBJ1-6	CASSFGKWSPLHF
TRBV4-1	TRBJ2-3	CASSLKAPPDTQYF
TRBV12-5	TRBJ1-2	CASGFQGSGYTF
TRBV6-2/TRBV6-3	TRBJ2-1	CASVRSGRNNEQFF
TRBV20-1	TRBJ2-3	CSAARGLNTDTQYF